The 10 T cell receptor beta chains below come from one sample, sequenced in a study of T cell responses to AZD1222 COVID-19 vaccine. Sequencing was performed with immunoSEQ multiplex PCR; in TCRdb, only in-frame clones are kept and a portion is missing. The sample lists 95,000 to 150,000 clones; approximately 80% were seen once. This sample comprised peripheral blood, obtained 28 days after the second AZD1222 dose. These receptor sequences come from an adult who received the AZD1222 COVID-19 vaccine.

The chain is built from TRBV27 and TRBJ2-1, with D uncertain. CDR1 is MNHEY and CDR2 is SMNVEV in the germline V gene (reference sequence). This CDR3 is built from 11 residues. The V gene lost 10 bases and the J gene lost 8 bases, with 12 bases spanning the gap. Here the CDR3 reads CATSLGYEQFF. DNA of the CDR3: TGTGCCACCTCATTAGGGTATGAGCAGTTCTTC.

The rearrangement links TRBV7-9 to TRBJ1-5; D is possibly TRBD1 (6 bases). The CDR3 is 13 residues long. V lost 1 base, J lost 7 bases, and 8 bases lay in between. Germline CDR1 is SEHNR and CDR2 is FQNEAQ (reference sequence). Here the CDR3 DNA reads TGTGCCAGCAGCTTAGAAGGGGGACAGCCCCAGCATTTT. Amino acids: CASSLEGGQPQHF.

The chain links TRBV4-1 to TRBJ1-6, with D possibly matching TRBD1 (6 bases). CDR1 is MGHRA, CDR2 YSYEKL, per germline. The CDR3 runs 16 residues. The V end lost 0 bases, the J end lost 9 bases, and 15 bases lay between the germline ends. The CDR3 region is CASSQEGGQGGSPLHF. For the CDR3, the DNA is TGCGCCAGCAGCCAAGAAGGGGGGCAGGGAGGTTCACCCCTCCACTTT.

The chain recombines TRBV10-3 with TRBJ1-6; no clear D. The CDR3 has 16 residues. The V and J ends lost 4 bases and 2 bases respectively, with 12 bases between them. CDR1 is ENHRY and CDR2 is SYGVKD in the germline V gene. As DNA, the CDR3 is TGTGCCATCAGTGGGGCGGGGAAGACCTATAATTCACCCCTCCACTTT. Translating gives CAISGAGKTYNSPLHF.

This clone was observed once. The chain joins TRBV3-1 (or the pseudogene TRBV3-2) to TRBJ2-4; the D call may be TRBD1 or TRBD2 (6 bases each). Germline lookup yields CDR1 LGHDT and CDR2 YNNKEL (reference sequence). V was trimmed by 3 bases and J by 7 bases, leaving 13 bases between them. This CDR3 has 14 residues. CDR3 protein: CASSHRGGFNIQYF. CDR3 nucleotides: TGTGCCAGCAGCCATCGAGGGGGGTTTAACATTCAGTACTTC.

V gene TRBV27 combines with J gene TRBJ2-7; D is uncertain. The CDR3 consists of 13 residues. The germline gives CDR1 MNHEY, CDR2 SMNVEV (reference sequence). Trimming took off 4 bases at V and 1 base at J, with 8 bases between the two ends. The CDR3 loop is CASSSGKSYEQYF. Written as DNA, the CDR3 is TGTGCCAGCAGTTCAGGCAAGTCCTACGAGCAGTACTTC.

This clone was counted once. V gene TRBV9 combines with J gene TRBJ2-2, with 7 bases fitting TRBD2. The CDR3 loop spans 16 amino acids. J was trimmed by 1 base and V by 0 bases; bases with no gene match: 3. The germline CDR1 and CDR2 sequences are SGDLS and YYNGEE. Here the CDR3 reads CASSVGLAKNTGELFF. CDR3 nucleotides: TGTGCCAGCAGCGTAGGACTAGCTAAGAACACCGGGGAGCTGTTTTTT.

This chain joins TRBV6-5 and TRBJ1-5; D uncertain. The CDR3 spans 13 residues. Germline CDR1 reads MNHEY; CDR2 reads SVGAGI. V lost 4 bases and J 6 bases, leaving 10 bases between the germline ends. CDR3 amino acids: CASSSLVGQPQHF. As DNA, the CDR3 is TGTGCCAGCAGTTCCCTAGTAGGTCAGCCCCAGCATTTT.

The CDR3 coding sequence is TGCGCCAGCAGCCAAGACAGGACGGCCTCAGGTCAGCCCCAGCATTTT. This sequence encodes CASSQDRTASGQPQHF. The V and J genes are TRBV4-3 and TRBJ1-5; D gene unclear. Germline CDR1 LGHNA, CDR2 YSLEER. CDR3 length: 16 residues. V lost 0 bases and J 6 bases, leaving 15 bases between the germline ends.

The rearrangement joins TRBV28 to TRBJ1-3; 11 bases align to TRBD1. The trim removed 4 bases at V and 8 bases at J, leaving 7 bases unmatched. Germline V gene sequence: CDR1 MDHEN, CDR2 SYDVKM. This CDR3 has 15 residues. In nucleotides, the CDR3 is TGTGCCAGCAGTTCCGCCCCGGACAGGGGGCACACCATATATTTT. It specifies CASSSAPDRGHTIYF.